This T cell receptor beta chain was recovered during a study of circulating and synovial CD4+ cells in juvenile arthritis. General observations from the study: T cell genome counts differed by at least an order of magnitude between CPL and CD4 samples. Traditional Vbeta family usage analysis missed the pathogenic-like versus bulk difference.

CDR1 and CDR2 from the germline V gene are MGHDK and SYGVNS. CDR3 length: 13 amino acids. J gave up 5 bases and V 9 bases, and 4 bases lay outside the gene matches. Profiling relied on immunoSEQ multiplex PCR, and the TCRdb table lists in-frame clones only, not all of them. This repertoire shows 30,000 to 40,000 clones, around 95% found once; its top ten account for 0.7%. Donors were patients with active juvenile idiopathic arthritis. Worth noting for this clone: As yet, its antigen is unknown.

Sample: CD4+ T cells from blood. The rearrangement joins TRBV25-1 to TRBJ2-3; TRBD1 matches at 11 bases. The sequence was collected from a human donor with juvenile idiopathic arthritis. CDR3 amino acids: CASRTGGLDTQYF. In DNA, the CDR3 is TGTGCCAGTCGGACAGGGGGCTTAGATACGCAGTATTTT.